The T cell receptor (beta chain) under discussion was sequenced for a study of vaccination and CD4 T cells after COVID-19. In the study overall: Post-COVID samples were collected a median roughly 93 days following diagnosis, spanning 35 to 161. Control cultures, each given a CEFX pool, an HIV-1 Nef pool, or no peptide, were included. Overlapping spike peptides of SARS-CoV-2, HCoV-NL63, HCoV-OC43 and HCoV-229E stimulated the cells.

This clonotype was picked up a small number of times. Its antigen is currently unknown. With the Oncomine TCR Beta short-read assay, DNA from cultured CD4+ T cells was sequenced. The template was genomic DNA from cultured CD4+ T cells. One entry per CDR3 protein results from TCRdb running MiXCR on the PCR reads. This table has just under 4,500 distinct CDR3 sequences, roughly a fifth appearing once. The CDR3 totals 14 residues. V trimming: 0 bases; J trimming: 5 bases; junction bases outside the gene matches: 2. In germline, CDR1 is LNHDA, CDR2 SQIVND (reference sequence). The treatment was: approximately nine-day PBMC culture with coronavirus spike peptide pools or control peptides (ViraFEST assay).

The genes are TRBV19 and TRBJ2-7; 9 bases align to TRBD1. The specimen was CD4+ T cells from blood, cultured in vitro. The receptor's source is a human donor who had recovered from COVID-19. The CDR3 DNA follows: TGTGCCAGTAGTATAGAGGACAGGGGCCACGAGCAGTACTTC. Encoded protein: CASSIEDRGHEQYF.